This entry concerns a single T cell receptor (beta chain). What it binds is not known. Method: immunoSEQ multiplex PCR; TCRdb's copy keeps in-frame clones and lacks some. The sample includes roughly 49,000 clones, 80% to 90% of them seen just once. These data come from a study of neoadjuvant nivolumab and ipilimumab in lung cancer. Study outcomes and limitations: Resected tumors had greater TCR richness and clonality than uninvolved lung. Only two of four nivolumab-treated tumors gained richness and clonality by surgery.

Germline CDR1 reads LGHNA; CDR2 reads YSLEER. Trimming took 4 bases from V and 7 from J; bases not matched to a gene: 6. There are 14 residues in the CDR3. The chain employs TRBV4-3 and TRBJ2-1; TRBD2 matches 8 bases. Sequenced here: blood, sampled before neoadjuvant nivolumab, alone or with ipilimumab. The TCR sequence derives from an adult with non-small cell lung cancer. Some clones in this sample may be carry-over from other donors' samples. CDR3 amino acids: CASSRGGGRNEQFF. CDR3 nucleotides: TGCGCCAGCAGCCGGGGGGGCGGGAGGAATGAGCAGTTCTTC.